This T cell receptor (beta chain) was recovered during a study of T cell repertoires in cytomegalovirus infection. Overall study findings and caveats: HLA-C-restricted CMV clonotypes gave the most frequent clonotype in two of eight donors.

This clonotype was seen only a few times. Its antigen remains unknown. TCRdb ran MiXCR on the reads and lists one entry per CDR3 protein. The sample carries more than 250,000 distinct CDR3 sequences, roughly 25% recorded once. The CDR3 contains 13 residues. CDR1 SGHDN and CDR2 FVKESK come from the germline V gene. V lost 1 base and J lost 6, with 9 bases in between. The material sequenced was cultured PBMCs, taken from culture after CMV antigen stimulation. The genes are TRBV14 and TRBJ1-2; unclear D gene. The TCR comes from a human donor in good health (CMV status not recorded). Some clones in this sample may be carry-over from other donors' samples. CDR3 sequence: CASSQVHWDGYTF. CDR3 DNA: TGTGCCAGCAGCCAAGTTCACTGGGATGGCTACACCTTC. Full variable domain (remainder filled in from reference TRBV14 and TRBJ1-2): EAGVTQFPSHSVIEKGQTVTLRCDPISGHDNLYWYRRVMGKEIKFLLHFVKESKQDESGMPNNRFLAERTGGTYSTLKVQPAELEDSGVYFCASSQVHWDGYTFGSGTRLTVV.